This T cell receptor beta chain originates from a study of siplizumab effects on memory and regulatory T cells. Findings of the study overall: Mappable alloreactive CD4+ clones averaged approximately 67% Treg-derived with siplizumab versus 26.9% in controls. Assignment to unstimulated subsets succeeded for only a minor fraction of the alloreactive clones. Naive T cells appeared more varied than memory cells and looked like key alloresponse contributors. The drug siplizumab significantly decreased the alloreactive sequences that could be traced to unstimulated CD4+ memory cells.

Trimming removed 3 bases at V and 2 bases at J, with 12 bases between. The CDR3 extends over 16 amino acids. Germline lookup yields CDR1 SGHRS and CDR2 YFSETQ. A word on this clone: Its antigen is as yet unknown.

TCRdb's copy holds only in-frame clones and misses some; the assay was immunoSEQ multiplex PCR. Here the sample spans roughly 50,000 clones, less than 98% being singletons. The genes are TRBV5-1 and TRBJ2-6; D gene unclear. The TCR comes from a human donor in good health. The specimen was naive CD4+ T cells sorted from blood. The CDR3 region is CASSSVGVTGANVLTF. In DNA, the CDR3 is TGCGCCAGCAGCTCAGTTGGGGTTACTGGGGCCAACGTCCTGACTTTC.